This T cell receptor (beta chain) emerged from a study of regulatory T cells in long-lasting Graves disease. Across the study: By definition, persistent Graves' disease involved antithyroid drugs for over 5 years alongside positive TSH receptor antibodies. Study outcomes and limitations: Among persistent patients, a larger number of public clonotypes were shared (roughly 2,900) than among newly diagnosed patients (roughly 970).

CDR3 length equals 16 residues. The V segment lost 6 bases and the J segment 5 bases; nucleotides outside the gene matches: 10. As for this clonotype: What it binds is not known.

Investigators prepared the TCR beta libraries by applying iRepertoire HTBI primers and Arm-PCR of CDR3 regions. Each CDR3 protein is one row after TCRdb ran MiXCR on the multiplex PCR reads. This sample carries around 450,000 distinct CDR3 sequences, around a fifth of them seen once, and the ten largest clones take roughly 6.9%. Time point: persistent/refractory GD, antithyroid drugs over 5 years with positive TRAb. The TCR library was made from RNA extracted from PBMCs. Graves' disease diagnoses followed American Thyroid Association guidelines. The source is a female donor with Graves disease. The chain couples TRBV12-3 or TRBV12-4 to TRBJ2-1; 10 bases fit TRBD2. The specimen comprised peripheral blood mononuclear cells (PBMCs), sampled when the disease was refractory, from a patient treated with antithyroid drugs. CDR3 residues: CASRLLLAGVNNEQFF. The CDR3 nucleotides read TGTGCCAGCAGACTCCTTCTAGCGGGAGTCAACAATGAGCAGTTCTTC.